This paragraph reports one T cell receptor beta chain. This record belongs to a study of blood T cell repertoires in COVID-19. Study overall: The study drew acute and convalescent COVID-19 samples from the United States, Italy and Spain.

V shed 4 bases and J shed 0 bases, with 12 bases lying between them. This CDR3 is built from 15 residues. Germline V gene lookup returns CDR1 MGHRA and CDR2 YSYEKL. Original methodology: Reference gene primer amplification in the assay estimated nucleated cell counts. The protocol was immunoSEQ multiplex PCR, while the TCRdb copy is restricted to in-frame clones and leaves out a portion. V and J calls and clone size are given by that table; D and trimming were obtained from the DNA. The sample lists approximately 89,000 clones, around four fifths occurring once. V and J are TRBV4-1 and TRBJ2-5; D may be TRBD1 (5 bases). This TCR came from a woman between 65 and 79 years old with active or convalescent COVID-19. Sequenced: peripheral blood. CDR3: CASSRTRVNQETQYF. The CDR3 DNA sequence: TGCGCCAGCAGCCGTACCAGGGTCAACCAAGAGACCCAGTACTTC.